This T cell receptor beta chain was retrieved from a study of T cell responses to AZD1222 COVID-19 vaccine. Measured with immunoSEQ multiplex PCR; TCRdb has only the in-frame clones, and not every one. The repertoire holds roughly 100,000 clones, with about 81% as singletons. Findings and caveats of the study: Seropositive status at baseline applied to only a handful of AZD1222 recipients. Spike-wide vaccine-associated CD4 TCRs dominated at 160-218 and 743-854. The study reported that nearly half of spike-specific TCRs target unmutated variant regions.

This clone appeared a few times. Its antigen remains unknown. V dropped 7 bases and J dropped 4 bases, with 13 bases sitting between them. The CDR3 length is 13 residues. Germline assignment: CDR1 LNHDA and CDR2 SQIVND (reference sequence). The clonotype originates from an adult in good health. The specimen comprised peripheral blood, sampled on day 0 of AZD1222 vaccination. The chain links TRBV19 to TRBJ1-2; perhaps TRBD1 as D (6 bases). The CDR3 DNA reads as TGTGCCAGTACCACGGGGGCCAGCTATGGCTACACCTTC. This gives the protein CASTTGASYGYTF.